The clone carrying this TCR beta chain was detected many times. The record originates from a study of T-cell reconstitution after alpha-beta-depleted transplantation in children. TCRbeta library construction was performed incorporating unique molecular identifiers. TCRdb re-called the PCR reads with MiXCR, one entry per CDR3 protein. The sample lists some 250,000 distinct CDR3 sequences, around 12% occurring once. The sequence came from a human donor who donated a stem cell graft to a child with acute lymphoblastic leukemia. The sample in question was PBMCs from the stem cell graft donor, obtained from the stem cell graft.

The DNA for the CDR3 is TGCGCCAGCAGCTCCAGGGCGGGGGAGACCCAGTACTTC. It encodes CASSSRAGETQYF. The rearrangement uses TRBV5-1 and TRBJ2-5; D might be TRBD2 (6 bases). V lost 3 bases and J 5 bases, leaving 11 bases between the germline ends. This CDR3 has 13 residues. Germline V lookup: CDR1 SGHRS, CDR2 YFSETQ.